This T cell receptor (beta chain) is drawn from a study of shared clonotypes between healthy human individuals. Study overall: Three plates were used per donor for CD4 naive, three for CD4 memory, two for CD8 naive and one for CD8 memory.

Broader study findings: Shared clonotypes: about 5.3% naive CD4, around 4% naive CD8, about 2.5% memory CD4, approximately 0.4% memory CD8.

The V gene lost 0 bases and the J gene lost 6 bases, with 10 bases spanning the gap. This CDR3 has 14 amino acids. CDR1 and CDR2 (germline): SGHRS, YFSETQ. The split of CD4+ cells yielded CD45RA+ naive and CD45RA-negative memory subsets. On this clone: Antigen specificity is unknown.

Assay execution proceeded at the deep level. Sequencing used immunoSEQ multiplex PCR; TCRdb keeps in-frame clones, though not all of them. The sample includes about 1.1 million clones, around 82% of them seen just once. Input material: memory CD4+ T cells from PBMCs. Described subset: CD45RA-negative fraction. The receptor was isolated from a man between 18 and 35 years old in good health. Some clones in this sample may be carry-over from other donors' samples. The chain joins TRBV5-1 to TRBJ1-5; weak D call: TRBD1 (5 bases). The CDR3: CASSLESRGQPQHF. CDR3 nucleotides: TGCGCCAGCAGCTTGGAAAGTAGGGGTCAGCCCCAGCATTTT.